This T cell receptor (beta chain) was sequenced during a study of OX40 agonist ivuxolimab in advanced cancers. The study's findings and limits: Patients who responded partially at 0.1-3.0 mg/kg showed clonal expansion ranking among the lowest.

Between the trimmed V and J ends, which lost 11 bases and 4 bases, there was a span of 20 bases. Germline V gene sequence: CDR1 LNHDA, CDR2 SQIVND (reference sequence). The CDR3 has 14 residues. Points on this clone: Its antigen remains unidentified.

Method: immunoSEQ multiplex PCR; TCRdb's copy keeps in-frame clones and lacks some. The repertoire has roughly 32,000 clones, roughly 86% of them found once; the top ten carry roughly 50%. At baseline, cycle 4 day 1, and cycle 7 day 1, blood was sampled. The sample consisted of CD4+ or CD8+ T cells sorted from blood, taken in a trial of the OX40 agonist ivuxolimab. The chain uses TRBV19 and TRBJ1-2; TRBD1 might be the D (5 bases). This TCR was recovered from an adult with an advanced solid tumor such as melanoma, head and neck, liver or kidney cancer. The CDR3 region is CAVVGTAGAYGYTF. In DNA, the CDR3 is TGTGCCGTAGTGGGGACGGCTGGGGCCTATGGCTACACCTTC.